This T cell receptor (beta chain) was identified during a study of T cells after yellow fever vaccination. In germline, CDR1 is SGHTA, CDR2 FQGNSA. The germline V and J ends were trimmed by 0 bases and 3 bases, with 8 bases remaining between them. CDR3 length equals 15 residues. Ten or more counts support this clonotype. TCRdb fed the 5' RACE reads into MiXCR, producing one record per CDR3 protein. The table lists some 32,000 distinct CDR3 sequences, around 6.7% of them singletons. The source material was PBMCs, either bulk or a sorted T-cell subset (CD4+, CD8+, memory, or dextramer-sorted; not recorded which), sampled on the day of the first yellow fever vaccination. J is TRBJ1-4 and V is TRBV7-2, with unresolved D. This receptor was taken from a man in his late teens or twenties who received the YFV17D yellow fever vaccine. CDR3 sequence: CASSLAGIANEKLFF. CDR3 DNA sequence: TGTGCCAGCAGCTTAGCAGGGATTGCTAATGAAAAACTGTTTTTT.